The 28 T cell receptor beta chains given below trace back to one sample, sequenced in a study of blood T cell repertoires in COVID-19. Produced via immunoSEQ multiplex PCR; TCRdb's table is partial and in-frame only. Among 30,000 or so clones listed, roughly nine tenths were seen once. Sequencing was carried out using peripheral blood. These receptors were obtained from a human donor with active COVID-19. The donor label of this sample is uncertain.

The chain couples TRBV11-3 to TRBJ2-2, with 9 bases matching TRBD2. The CDR3 runs to 12 residues. Germline CDR1 SGHNT, CDR2 YENEEA. The junction had 3 bases not matched to a gene; V was cut back by 11 bases and J by 5 bases. The CDR3, as DNA: TGTGCCGCGGGGGGGGTTACCGGGGAGCTGTTTTTT. It yields the protein CAAGGVTGELFF. The entire variable domain, with the rest obtained from reference TRBV11-3 and TRBJ2-2, is as follows: EAGVVQSPRYKIIEKKQPVAFWCNPISGHNTLYWYLQNLGQGPELLIRYENEEAVDDSQLPKDRFSAERLKGVDSTLKIQPAELGDSAVYLCAAGGVTGELFFGEGSRLTVL.

J is TRBJ2-3 and V is TRBV6-2 or TRBV6-3; 10 bases fit TRBD2. Germline values: CDR1 MNHEY, CDR2 SVGEGT. This CDR3 contains 17 residues. The ends lost 3 bases at V and 6 bases at J; junction bases unmatched: 12. CDR3 amino acids: CASSYKSTGTSDDTQYF. The CDR3 nucleotides read TGTGCCAGCAGTTATAAGAGTACGGGGACTAGCGACGATACGCAGTATTTT.

This chain links TRBV11-2 with TRBJ2-2; D gene unclear. The germline V gene has CDR1 SGHAT and CDR2 FQNNGV. V was clipped by 7 bases and J by 0 bases, with 3 bases between them. CDR3 size: 12 residues. The chain's CDR3 is CASNSNTGELFF. For the CDR3, the DNA is TGTGCCAGCAACTCGAACACCGGGGAGCTGTTTTTT.

The chain recombines TRBV18 with TRBJ2-5; D may be TRBD2 (6 bases). There are 15 residues in the CDR3. The ends were cut back, 6 bases at V and 5 bases at J, with 19 bases in the middle. From germline, CDR1 is KGHSH and CDR2 LQKENI. The DNA of the CDR3 is TGTGCCAGCTCTCCCGGGACTCCCTTAAGGGAGACCCAGTACTTC. As protein: CASSPGTPLRETQYF. Full variable domain (outside the CDR3, taken from reference TRBV18 and TRBJ2-5): NAGVMQNPRHLVRRRGQEARLRCSPMKGHSHVYWYRQLPEEGLKFMVYLQKENIIDESGMPKERFSAEFPKEGPSILRIQQVVRGDSAAYFCASSPGTPLRETQYFGPGTRLLVL.

The gene calls are TRBV9 and TRBJ2-5; D may be TRBD2 (6 bases). CDR3 length: 17 amino acids. In germline, CDR1 is SGDLS, CDR2 YYNGEE. Trimming took 3 bases from V and 5 from J, leaving 23 bases between them. The CDR3 spells CASSAVGDSDFVETQYF. CDR3 in DNA: TGTGCCAGCAGCGCCGTCGGGGACTCCGACTTTGTGGAGACCCAGTACTTC.

The DNA for the CDR3 is TGTGCCAGCAGTGATCGGGACAGGGTAGACAATGAGCAGTTCTTC. Amino acid sequence: CASSDRDRVDNEQFF. This chain joins TRBV6-2 or TRBV6-3 and TRBJ2-1, with TRBD1 identical over 9 bases. The CDR3 is 15 residues long. Trimming removed 5 bases from V and 5 bases from J; junction bases left unmatched: 7. The germline gives CDR1 MNHEY, CDR2 SVGEGT.

The genes are TRBV5-4 and TRBJ1-2; D might be TRBD1 (6 bases). V was cut by 5 bases and J by 8 bases, with 16 bases left in between. Germline CDR1 SGHNT, CDR2 YYREEE (reference sequence). The CDR3 is made up of 13 amino acids. CDR3 sequence (DNA): TGTGCCAGCAGTACCACAGGGAATTCGGGCTACACCTTC. This codes for CASSTTGNSGYTF.

The chain carries TRBV7-2 and TRBJ2-5, with D tentatively TRBD1 (5 bases). The germline V gene has CDR1 SGHTA and CDR2 FQGNSA. V shed 1 base and J shed 4 bases, with 10 bases lying between them. CDR3 length: 14 residues. CDR3 nucleotide sequence: TGTGCCAGCAGCTTAGGGGGCATGTCAGAGACCCAGTACTTC. It is translated as CASSLGGMSETQYF.

This clone came up a few times. Additional DNA sequences in this sample encode the identical CDR3. V usage is TRBV3-1 (or the pseudogene TRBV3-2) and J usage is TRBJ2-5; TRBD2 agrees at 15 bases. From germline, CDR1 is LGHDT and CDR2 YNNKEL (reference sequence). The CDR3 runs 16 residues. V gave up 4 bases and J gave up 2 bases; unmatched junction bases: 2. CDR3 protein: CASSPGLAGGQETQYF. DNA of the CDR3: TGTGCCAGCAGCCCGGGACTAGCGGGGGGACAAGAGACCCAGTACTTC.

The chain has TRBV9 and TRBJ1-2; 7 bases line up with TRBD1. The V gene's germline CDR1 is SGDLS and CDR2 YYNGEE. This CDR3 has 14 residues. With V trimmed by 5 bases and J by 8 bases, 12 bases remained unmatched. The CDR3 protein is CASRRMTGFRGYTF. The CDR3 nucleotides read TGTGCCAGCAGGCGAATGACAGGGTTTCGCGGCTACACCTTC. Based on the CDR3 plus reference TRBV9 and TRBJ1-2, the full variable domain is DSGVTQTPKHLITATGQRVTLRCSPRSGDLSVYWYQQSLDQGLQFLIQYYNGEERAKGNILERFSAQQFPDLHSELNLSSLELGDSALYFCASRRMTGFRGYTFGSGTRLTVV.

The rearrangement uses TRBV10-3 and TRBJ2-6, with a possible D match to TRBD1 (5 bases). Trimming cost V 3 bases and J 0 bases, with 9 bases left between them. Germline V lookup: CDR1 ENHRY, CDR2 SYGVKD. This CDR3 spans 16 amino acids. CDR3: CAISEHRSSGANVLTF. The CDR3 DNA follows: TGTGCCATCAGTGAACACAGGAGCTCTGGGGCCAACGTCCTGACTTTC.

The chain uses TRBV7-2 and TRBJ2-1; possibly TRBD2 for D (6 bases). The germline CDR1 and CDR2 sequences are SGHTA and FQGNSA. The V end lost 4 bases, the J end lost 8 bases, and 18 bases lay between the germline ends. The CDR3 totals 15 residues. For the CDR3, the DNA is TGTGCCAGCAGCTGGTGGCGGGAAAAGGGCCATGAGCAGTTCTTC. Its protein product is CASSWWREKGHEQFF. Together with reference TRBV7-2 and TRBJ2-1, the CDR3 gives the full variable domain: GAGVSQSPSNKVTEKGKDVELRCDPISGHTALYWYRQSLGQGLEFLIYFQGNSAPDKSGLPSDRFSAERTGGSVSTLTIQRTQQEDSAVYLCASSWWREKGHEQFFGPGTRLTVL.

The chain combines TRBV4-2 with TRBJ1-1; unclear D gene. The germline gives CDR1 LGHNA, CDR2 YNFKEQ. CDR3 length: 14 residues. Trimming cost V 4 bases and J 5 bases, with 14 bases left between them. The CDR3 is CASSLDLGGTEAFF. Here the CDR3 DNA reads TGTGCCAGCAGCCTAGACCTCGGCGGGACTGAAGCTTTCTTT.

The CDR3 sequence: CASSSGQGLAFF. In nucleotides, the CDR3 is TGTGCCAGCAGCTCGGGACAGGGGCTAGCTTTCTTT. This rearrangement joins TRBV5-4 to TRBJ1-1; 10 nucleotides match TRBD1. Germline assignment: CDR1 SGHNT and CDR2 YYREEE (reference sequence). The CDR3 has 12 residues. V shed 3 bases and J 10 bases; nucleotides not matched to a gene: 3.

The chain uses TRBV11-3 and TRBJ2-1; 14 bases fit TRBD2. V lost 5 bases to trimming and J lost 12 bases; unmatched junction nucleotides: 9. This CDR3 is built from 15 residues. Per the germline V gene, CDR1 is SGHNT and CDR2 is YENEEA. Written as DNA, the CDR3 is TGTGCCAGCAGCCCGGGACTAGCGGGGGCCGGAGGGCAGTTCTTC. Translation gives CASSPGLAGAGGQFF.

The V call is TRBV6-4, the J call TRBJ1-1; no reliable D call. V lost 2 bases, J lost 5 bases, and 15 bases lay in between. This CDR3 contains 15 residues. The germline V gene encodes CDR1 MRHNA and CDR2 SNTAGT. CDR3 nucleotides: TGTGCCAGCAGTGACCGCGGCGGGCCGGGGACTGAAGCTTTCTTT. Residues: CASSDRGGPGTEAFF.

This clone was seen a single time. V gene TRBV28 combines with J gene TRBJ1-2; 8 nucleotides align to TRBD1. Germline loops: CDR1 MDHEN, CDR2 SYDVKM. With V trimmed by 1 base and J by 7 bases, 11 bases remained unmatched. There are 16 residues in the CDR3. CDR3 nucleotides: TGTGCCAGCAGTTTATCTCCCGGGACAGGTCTGCGTGGCTACACCTTC. This gives the protein CASSLSPGTGLRGYTF.

The genes are TRBV7-3 and TRBJ2-3; D uncertain. The V gene's germline CDR1 is SGHTA and CDR2 FQGTGA. V gave up 5 bases and J gave up 6 bases, with 15 bases separating them. The CDR3 is made up of 14 amino acids. The CDR3 here is CASSASGGWDTQYF. In DNA, the CDR3 is TGTGCCAGCAGCGCCTCCGGCGGATGGGATACGCAGTATTTT.

For this clone: One end of the junction is discordant with germline, which a read error may explain. This chain joins TRBV5-1 and TRBJ2-7, with D perhaps TRBD1 (6 bases). CDR1 is SGHRS and CDR2 is YFSETQ in the germline V gene. This CDR3 comprises 15 residues. The CDR3 here is CTSSLEPGHIYEQYF. As DNA, the CDR3 is TGCACCAGCAGCCTGGAGCCGGGACACATCTACGAGCAGTACTTC.

The V gene is TRBV18, the J gene TRBJ1-2; TRBD1 might be the D (6 bases). Trimming pared 2 bases from V and 8 bases from J, leaving 15 bases between. The germline CDR1 and CDR2 sequences are KGHSH and LQKENI. The length of the CDR3 is 14 residues. CDR3 in amino acids: CASSPRAGDEGYTF. The CDR3 coding sequence is TGTGCCAGCTCACCAAGGGCAGGGGATGAGGGCTACACCTTC.

The chain combines TRBV4-3 with TRBJ2-3, with TRBD2 matching over 11 bases. Germline V gene data show CDR1 as LGHNA and CDR2 as YSLEER. CDR3 length equals 15 residues. V dropped 0 bases and J dropped 6; count of bases not matched to a gene: 2. The chain's CDR3 is CASSQELAGGDTQYF. The CDR3 region has the DNA TGCGCCAGCAGCCAAGAGCTAGCGGGGGGCGATACGCAGTATTTT.

A few counts support this clone. J is TRBJ2-7 and V is TRBV24-1, with D tentatively TRBD1 (6 bases). This CDR3 comprises 15 residues. Germline CDR1 is KGHDR and CDR2 is SFDVKD. Deletions cut 1 base from V and 6 bases from J, with 15 bases between. The CDR3 region is CATSDLQGHYREQYF. CDR3 nucleotide sequence: TGTGCCACCAGTGATTTACAGGGCCACTATCGCGAGCAGTACTTC.

This chain connects TRBV1 to TRBJ2-6; the table calls TRBD2, which could not be checked here. TRBV1 is a known pseudogene. The CDR3 has 18 amino acids. The chain's CDR3 is CTSSRSSGDCSGANVLTF. The DNA of the CDR3 is TGCACCAGCAGCCGATCTAGCGGGGATTGCTCTGGGGCCAACGTCCTGACTTTC.

V usage is TRBV11-2 and J usage is TRBJ2-3; 14 positions match TRBD2. This CDR3 region has 19 residues. Germline values: CDR1 SGHAT, CDR2 FQNNGV. V dropped 4 bases and J dropped 3; count of bases not matched to a gene: 12. In DNA, the CDR3 is TGTGCCAGCAGCTCATTCTGGACTAGCGGGGGGTTACGAACAGATACGCAGTATTTT. Translating gives CASSSFWTSGGLRTDTQYF.

The gene calls are TRBV14 and TRBJ2-2; 12 bases agree with TRBD2. The CDR3 loop spans 16 amino acids. The germline gives CDR1 SGHDN, CDR2 FVKESK. The V segment lost 4 bases and the J segment 3 bases; nucleotides outside the gene matches: 3. The CDR3 reads CASSLRLAGDTGELFF. CDR3 DNA sequence: TGTGCCAGCAGCCTCAGACTAGCGGGGGACACCGGGGAGCTGTTTTTT. Full variable domain (remainder filled in from reference TRBV14 and TRBJ2-2): EAGVTQFPSHSVIEKGQTVTLRCDPISGHDNLYWYRRVMGKEIKFLLHFVKESKQDESGMPNNRFLAERTGGTYSTLKVQPAELEDSGVYFCASSLRLAGDTGELFFGEGSRLTVL.

The chain couples TRBV10-2 to TRBJ2-5; 11 nucleotides match TRBD2. The junction had 0 bases not matched to a gene; V was cut back by 6 bases and J by 3 bases. Germline lookup yields CDR1 WSHSY and CDR2 SAAADI. CDR3 length: 13 residues. The CDR3 DNA reads TGCGCCAGCAGGACTAGCGGGAAAGAGACCCAGTACTTC. Its translation: CASRTSGKETQYF.

This sequence joins TRBV5-1 and TRBJ2-2, with a possible D match to TRBD2 (5 bases). Germline loops: CDR1 SGHRS, CDR2 YFSETQ. With 1 base removed from V and 1 base from J, the gap between germline ends came to 8 bases. CDR3 size: 15 residues. Written as DNA, the CDR3 is TGCGCCAGCAGCTTGCGAAGCGGGAACACCGGGGAGCTGTTTTTT. This codes for CASSLRSGNTGELFF.

This sequence joins TRBV2 and TRBJ2-3; a weak D match, TRBD2 (5 bases). This CDR3 region has 15 residues. The V and J ends lost 2 bases and 2 bases respectively, with 11 bases between them. Germline lookup yields CDR1 SNHLY and CDR2 FYNNEI. CDR3 coding DNA: TGTGCCAGCAGTGAACTGGTTCGGGACACAGATACGCAGTATTTT. It codes for CASSELVRDTDTQYF.